Presented here are 27 T cell receptor beta chains from one specimen sequenced in a study of blood T cell repertoires in COVID-19. TCRdb's copy holds only in-frame clones and misses some; the assay was immunoSEQ multiplex PCR. The repertoire has hundreds of thousands of clones, around 89% of them found once; the top ten carry about 0.95%. Sequenced input: PBMCs or T cells enriched from blood (not recorded which). These receptors all stem from a man aged 50-60 years who had been exposed to COVID-19.

This sequence joins TRBV18 and TRBJ2-5; D may be TRBD2 (6 bases). Germline V gene sequence: CDR1 KGHSH, CDR2 LQKENI. V was pared by 2 bases and J by 4 bases, with 17 bases between. The CDR3 has 16 amino acids. The CDR3 loop reads CASSPSGDRLRETQYF. The CDR3 coding sequence is TGTGCCAGCTCACCATCGGGAGACAGACTCCGAGAGACCCAGTACTTC. Looking up the rest from reference TRBV18 and TRBJ2-5 gives the full variable domain: NAGVMQNPRHLVRRRGQEARLRCSPMKGHSHVYWYRQLPEEGLKFMVYLQKENIIDESGMPKERFSAEFPKEGPSILRIQQVVRGDSAAYFCASSPSGDRLRETQYFGPGTRLLVL.

The gene calls are TRBV29-1 and TRBJ1-2; 7 positions match TRBD1. V dropped 5 bases and J dropped 3; count of bases not matched to a gene: 9. This CDR3 is built from 14 residues. Germline V CDR1 and CDR2: SQVTM, ANQGSEA. The CDR3 is CSVRSGDSYYGYTF. DNA of the CDR3: TGCAGCGTTCGTTCTGGGGACAGCTACTATGGCTACACCTTC. The whole variable domain, filled in from reference TRBV29-1 and TRBJ1-2, reads SAVISQKPSRDICQRGTSLTIQCQVDSQVTMMFWYRQQPGQSLTLIATANQGSEATYESGFVIDKFPISRPNLTFSTLTVSNMSPEDSSIYLCSVRSGDSYYGYTFGSGTRLTVV.

The rearrangement links TRBV6-5 to TRBJ1-1; possible D gene TRBD1, 6 bases. The CDR3 loop spans 15 amino acids. V was cut by 4 bases and J by 0 bases, with 12 bases left in between. Germline values: CDR1 MNHEY, CDR2 SVGAGI. DNA of the CDR3: TGTGCCAGCAGTTCCCAGGGGCTGGTGAACACTGAAGCTTTCTTT. Translated: CASSSQGLVNTEAFF.

CDR3 coding DNA: TGCGCCAGCAGCACCGGACAGGGTGGCTATAATTCACCCCTCCACTTT. It specifies CASSTGQGGYNSPLHF. This sequence joins TRBV5-1 and TRBJ1-6; 8 bases map to TRBD1. The CDR3 runs to 16 residues. Germline assignment: CDR1 SGHRS and CDR2 YFSETQ. Germline trimming cut 4 bases from V and 3 bases from J; bases unmatched to any gene: 6.

The V call is TRBV27, the J call TRBJ2-5; D is ambiguous. Trimming cost V 7 bases and J 4 bases, with 19 bases left between them. The CDR3 is made up of 15 amino acids. Germline CDR1 reads MNHEY; CDR2 reads SMNVEV (reference sequence). Here the CDR3 reads CASTSWSDSGETQYF. The CDR3 DNA sequence: TGTGCCAGCACCTCTTGGTCAGATTCTGGAGAGACCCAGTACTTC.

The J gene is TRBJ1-6, the V gene TRBV6-5, with 8 nucleotides matching TRBD1. The CDR3 runs to 15 residues. Per germline, CDR1 MNHEY and CDR2 SVGAGI. The V segment lost 2 bases and the J segment 10 bases; nucleotides outside the gene matches: 7. The CDR3 loop is CASSYNQGAESPLHF. In DNA form, the CDR3 reads TGTGCCAGCAGTTACAACCAGGGGGCTGAATCACCCCTCCACTTT.

The V gene is TRBV2, the J gene TRBJ2-7; 10 bases are a match to TRBD1. The CDR3 consists of 14 residues. The V and J ends lost 7 bases and 1 base, in that order; junction bases with no gene match: 4. Germline CDR1 SNHLY, CDR2 FYNNEI. The CDR3 coding sequence is TGTGCCAGCACGAGGACAGGGGGTTCCTACGAGCAGTACGTC. Translating gives CASTRTGGSYEQYV.

The V gene is TRBV6-5, the J gene TRBJ2-3; D call uncertain. V lost 6 bases and J 0 bases, leaving 10 bases between the germline ends. CDR1 is MNHEY and CDR2 is SVGAGI in the germline V gene. This CDR3 has 14 amino acids. The CDR3 DNA is TGTGCCAGCAGCCTACTCGCTAGCACAGATACGCAGTATTTT. Translation: CASSLLASTDTQYF.

The chain carries TRBV5-4 and TRBJ1-2; 7 positions match TRBD1. This CDR3 is 15 amino acids long. The germline gives CDR1 SGHNT, CDR2 YYREEE (reference sequence). Losses at the gene ends were 0 bases for V and 3 bases for J; bases not matched to a gene: 5. The CDR3 region is CASSLGWDRYYGYTF. The CDR3, as DNA: TGTGCCAGCAGCTTGGGGTGGGACAGATACTATGGCTACACCTTC.

This rearrangement joins TRBV25-1 to TRBJ1-4; D gene uncertain. This CDR3 comprises 14 residues. V dropped 3 bases and J dropped 8 bases, with 13 bases sitting between them. Germline V gene sequence: CDR1 MGHDK, CDR2 SYGVNS. CDR3 sequence reads: CASSDPTTREKLFF. In DNA form, the CDR3 reads TGTGCCAGCAGTGACCCCACAACCAGAGAAAAACTGTTTTTT.

To note about this clone: A junction boundary mismatches the germline segment, possibly from a read error. This CDR3 is CASSRTGGNIGELFF. CDR3 DNA sequence: TGTGCCAGTAGTAGGACAGGGGGGAACATCGGGGAGCTGTTTTTT. The chain uses TRBV19 and TRBJ2-2, with 10 bases lining up with TRBD1. Germline CDR1 LNHDA, CDR2 SQIVND (reference sequence). The CDR3 covers 15 residues.

The chain has TRBV11-2 and TRBJ2-7; 9 bases fit TRBD1. The germline gives CDR1 SGHAT, CDR2 FQNNGV. Trimming removed 3 bases from V and 6 bases from J; junction bases left unmatched: 6. The CDR3 runs 14 residues. The chain's CDR3 is CASSLDRGGVEQYF. The CDR3 DNA sequence: TGTGCCAGCAGCTTGGACAGGGGAGGGGTCGAGCAGTACTTC.

The gene calls are TRBV7-9 and TRBJ1-6; no firm D call. CDR3 length equals 14 residues. Germline CDR1 SEHNR, CDR2 FQNEAQ (reference sequence). V lost 2 bases to trimming and J lost 6 bases, with 8 bases between them. CDR3 residues: CASSLPGPNSPLHF. CDR3 sequence (DNA): TGTGCCAGCAGCTTACCAGGTCCTAATTCACCCCTCCACTTT.

This clone was recorded once. The chain carries TRBV11-3 and TRBJ2-1, with 10 bases matching TRBD2. Germline CDR1 SGHNT, CDR2 YENEEA. The CDR3 contains 15 residues. V gave up 5 bases and J gave up 8 bases; unmatched junction bases: 9. CDR3 residues: CASSMRRLAGHEQFF. DNA of the CDR3: TGTGCCAGCAGCATGAGACGACTAGCGGGTCATGAGCAGTTCTTC.

The rearrangement links TRBV15 to TRBJ2-1, with 8 nucleotides matching TRBD1. CDR1 is LNHNV, CDR2 YYDKDF, per germline (reference sequence). This CDR3 is 15 amino acids long. V lost 5 bases, J lost 6 bases, and 9 bases stayed unmatched. The CDR3 here is CATSGLLTGANEQFF. In DNA, the CDR3 is TGTGCCACCAGCGGACTCCTGACAGGGGCCAATGAGCAGTTCTTC.

V gene TRBV5-4 combines with J gene TRBJ2-3; TRBD1 matches at 7 bases. CDR1 is SGHNT, CDR2 YYREEE, per germline (reference sequence). This CDR3 spans 15 amino acids. Trimming at V came to 3 bases and at J to 2 bases, leaving 6 bases not matched to a gene. The CDR3 is CASSSKGANTDTQYF. Written as DNA, the CDR3 is TGTGCCAGCAGCTCGAAGGGGGCAAACACAGATACGCAGTATTTT.

The V call is TRBV4-2, the J call TRBJ1-1, with a weak D call TRBD1 (6 bases). The V end was cut by 0 bases, the J end by 5 bases, with 13 bases between. The germline V gene encodes CDR1 LGHNA and CDR2 YNFKEQ. This CDR3 contains 15 residues. DNA for the CDR3: TGTGCCAGCAGCCAAGAATCCAGGGGTGGAACTGAAGCTTTCTTT. Encoded protein: CASSQESRGGTEAFF.

This rearrangement joins TRBV20-1 to TRBJ2-7; 9 bases are shared with TRBD2. Germline V gene data show CDR1 as DFQATT and CDR2 as SNEGSKA (reference sequence). The V segment lost 3 bases and the J segment 4 bases; nucleotides outside the gene matches: 7. This CDR3 has 14 residues. In nucleotides, the CDR3 is TGCAGTGCTAGTATAGCGGGGGCCACATACGAGCAGTACTTC. Translation: CSASIAGATYEQYF.

The gene calls are TRBV30 and TRBJ2-5; 9 bases fit TRBD2. The CDR3 is made up of 14 amino acids. V shed 8 bases, J shed 5 bases, and the junction held 12 bases outside the gene matches. CDR1 and CDR2 (germline): GTSNPN, SVGIG (reference sequence). CDR3 region: CAGSLAGARETQYF. The CDR3 region has the DNA TGTGCCGGATCCTTAGCGGGAGCCAGGGAGACCCAGTACTTC.

This clone was found a few times. This chain joins TRBV29-1 and TRBJ1-2; no reliable D call. Germline values: CDR1 SQVTM, CDR2 ANQGSEA. The V and J ends lost 0 bases and 7 bases respectively, with 12 bases between them. CDR3 size: 13 residues. The CDR3 loop reads CSVEDLYHGGYTF. The CDR3 DNA follows: TGCAGCGTTGAAGATCTTTATCACGGTGGCTACACCTTC.

The chain links TRBV30 to TRBJ1-4; 8 nucleotides line up with TRBD1. The germline V gene has CDR1 GTSNPN and CDR2 SVGIG (reference sequence). V shed 4 bases and J 7 bases; nucleotides not matched to a gene: 17. CDR3 size: 17 residues. The CDR3 is CAWNPGKTGARFEKLFF. CDR3 nucleotides: TGTGCCTGGAACCCGGGAAAGACAGGGGCGCGTTTTGAAAAACTGTTTTTT.

V is TRBV10-3 and J is TRBJ1-1; D is unclear. Germline V gives CDR1 ENHRY, CDR2 SYGVKD. The CDR3 runs 13 residues. V was shortened by 2 bases and J by 0 bases, with 4 bases between the two germline ends. This chain's CDR3 is CAISEPLNTEAFF. CDR3 sequence (DNA): TGTGCCATCAGTGAGCCCTTGAACACTGAAGCTTTCTTT.

The chain is built from TRBV4-1 and TRBJ2-3; D possibly corresponds to TRBD2 (6 bases). Germline V CDR1 and CDR2: MGHRA, YSYEKL. The CDR3 covers 18 residues. The V end lost 3 bases, the J end lost 4 bases, and 23 bases lay between the germline ends. The CDR3 is CASSQGIGREMGADTQYF. CDR3 in DNA: TGCGCCAGCAGCCAGGGGATTGGCCGGGAGATGGGGGCAGATACGCAGTATTTT.

This sequence joins TRBV6-6 and TRBJ1-6; D unresolved. Germline V CDR1 and CDR2: MNHNY, SVGAGI (reference sequence). This CDR3 contains 18 residues. V shed 5 bases and J shed 0 bases, with 17 bases lying between them. CDR3 DNA sequence: TGTGCCAGCAGTCTATCAAGCGGACGGAGCTCCTATAATTCACCCCTCCACTTT. This encodes CASSLSSGRSSYNSPLHF.

This chain links TRBV18 with TRBJ1-1; unclear D gene. Germline V gene lookup returns CDR1 KGHSH and CDR2 LQKENI. The V end lost 3 bases, the J end lost 1 base, and 9 bases lay between the germline ends. The CDR3 has 14 residues. This CDR3 reads CASSPATTNTEAFF. The CDR3 bases are TGTGCCAGCTCACCTGCCACTACGAACACTGAAGCTTTCTTT.

This chain uses TRBV13 with TRBJ2-5; 8 bases map to TRBD2. V shed 7 bases, J shed 1 base, and the junction held 5 bases outside the gene matches. CDR1 PRHDT and CDR2 FYEKMQ come from the germline V gene (reference sequence). The CDR3 runs 14 residues. The CDR3 DNA sequence: TGTGCCAGCAAGGAACTAGCGGTCCAAGAGACCCAGTACTTC. Encoded protein: CASKELAVQETQYF.

V is TRBV29-1 and J is TRBJ2-7; maybe TRBD1 (5 bases). In germline, CDR1 is SQVTM, CDR2 ANQGSEA. Trimming shortened V by 5 bases and J by 0 bases, and 8 bases separated the two germline ends. The CDR3 is 12 residues long. This CDR3 reads CSVSDNSYEQYF. The CDR3 bases are TGCAGCGTTTCGGACAACTCCTACGAGCAGTACTTC.